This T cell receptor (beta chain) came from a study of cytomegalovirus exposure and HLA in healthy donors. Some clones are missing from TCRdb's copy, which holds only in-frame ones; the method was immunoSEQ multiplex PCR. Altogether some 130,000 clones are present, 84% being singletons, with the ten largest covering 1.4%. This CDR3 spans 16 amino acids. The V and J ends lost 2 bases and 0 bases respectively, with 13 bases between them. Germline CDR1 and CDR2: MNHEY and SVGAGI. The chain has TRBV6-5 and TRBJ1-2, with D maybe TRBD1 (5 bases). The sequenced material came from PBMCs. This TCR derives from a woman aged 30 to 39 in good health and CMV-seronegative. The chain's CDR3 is CASSYRGQSTNYGYTF. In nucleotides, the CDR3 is TGTGCCAGCAGTTACAGAGGACAATCTACTAACTATGGCTACACCTTC.